This is a list of T cell receptor beta chains from one sample in a study of T cell repertoires in cytomegalovirus infection. Each CDR3 protein gets one entry after TCRdb re-called the reads with MiXCR. The table lists 800,000 to 950,000 distinct CDR3 sequences, about 30% of them singletons. Their specific antigens are unknown. This sample comprised cultured CD8+ T cells from PBMCs, obtained from culture after CMV antigen stimulation. These receptors were collected from a human donor in good health (CMV status not recorded). Some clones in this sample may be carry-over from other donors' samples. Both conserved end residues are part of each CDR3. A D gene is named only where the DNA matches it firmly. A clone size is listed for some rows: how often the clone was seen (once, few, many), or a class if it is expanded.

>NA|NA|TRBJ2-7|TRBV12-3/TRBV12-4
CASSLKGHRLEQYF
TGTGCCAGCAGTTTAAAAGGCCACAGATTGGAGCAGTACTTC
>TRBD1|NA|TRBJ1-1|TRBV27
CASSLHRGMGNTEAFF
TGTGCCAGCAGCTTACACAGGGGAATGGGGAACACTGAAGCTTTCTTT
>TRBD1|few|TRBJ2-1|TRBV4-1
CASSLQGALDEQFF
TGCGCCAGCAGCCTACAGGGGGCGCTCGATGAGCAGTTCTTC
>TRBD2|NA|TRBJ2-1|TRBV6-5
CASSYSTLTSGGIYEQFF
TGTGCCAGCAGTTACTCCACCCTTACTAGCGGGGGTATCTATGAGCAGTTCTTC
>NA|few|TRBJ1-2|TRBV9
CASSPSGGANYGYTF
TGTGCCAGCAGCCCCTCTGGCGGGGCTAACTATGGCTACACCTTC
>NA|NA|TRBJ2-5|TRBV24-1
CATSDGRGTQYF
TGTGCCACCAGTGATGGCCGCGGGACCCAGTACTTC
>NA|few|TRBJ1-2|TRBV19
CASSMISSYGYTF
TGTGCCAGTAGTATGATCAGCTCCTATGGCTACACCTTC
>TRBD1|many|TRBJ1-2|TRBV7-8
CASSSRTGLVYGYTF
TGTGCCAGCAGCAGCCGGACAGGGCTGGTTTATGGCTACACCTTC
>TRBD1|NA|TRBJ1-2|TRBV10-3
CAISEEGGQGPYGYTF
TGTGCCATCAGTGAAGAGGGGGGACAGGGGCCCTATGGCTACACCTTC
>NA|NA|TRBJ2-2|TRBV29-1
CSVEKSPGVLTGELFF
TGCAGCGTTGAAAAGTCCCCAGGGGTTCTCACCGGGGAGCTGTTTTTT
>NA|NA|TRBJ2-1|TRBV7-6
CASSLSEEDEQFF
TGTGCTAGCAGCCTCTCGGAGGAGGATGAGCAGTTCTTC
>TRBD1|NA|TRBJ2-1|TRBV6-2/TRBV6-3
CASSPTIGGYSEQFF
TGTGCCAGCAGTCCCACGATAGGGGGCTACTCTGAGCAGTTCTTC
>NA|few|TRBJ1-3|TRBV9
CASSVKLADFNSGNTIYF
TGTGCCAGCAGCGTAAAGTTGGCAGACTTCAACTCTGGAAACACCATATATTTT
>NA|NA|TRBJ2-7|TRBV13
CASSPSGGLSGSYEQYF
TGTGCCAGCAGCCCCTCAGGGGGGCTAAGCGGTTCCTACGAGCAGTACTTC
>NA|NA|TRBJ1-4|TRBV27
CASSLSAGSVSKANEKLFF
TGTGCCAGCAGTTTATCGGCAGGTAGCGTCAGTAAGGCTAATGAAAAACTGTTTTTT
>NA|NA|TRBJ1-1|TRBV12-3/TRBV12-4
CASSGDPSDTEAFF
TGTGCCAGCAGTGGGGACCCTTCGGACACTGAAGCTTTCTTT
>NA|NA|TRBJ1-2|TRBV10-3
CAISEDPRGAGYGYTF
TGTGCCATCAGTGAAGATCCTCGGGGGGCTGGCTATGGCTACACCTTC
>NA|NA|TRBJ1-3|TRBV7-9
CASSGQNGNTIYF
TGTGCCAGTAGTGGACAGAATGGAAACACCATATATTTT
>NA|NA|TRBJ2-1|TRBV6-2/TRBV6-3
CASSPSRGRSYNEQFF
TGTGCCAGCAGCCCCTCGCGGGGACGCTCCTACAATGAGCAGTTCTTC
>NA|NA|TRBJ2-2|TRBV9
CASSAPKAMRGTVELFF
TGTGCCAGCAGCGCCCCAAAAGCAATGCGAGGGACCGTGGAGCTGTTTTTT
>TRBD2|NA|TRBJ2-3|TRBV28
CASRMRGVITDTQYF
TGTGCCAGCAGAATGCGGGGGGTCATCACAGATACGCAGTATTTT
>TRBD1|NA|TRBJ2-7|TRBV6-2/TRBV6-3
CASSYSPHGTGAYEQYF
TGTGCCAGCAGTTACTCGCCCCACGGGACAGGGGCCTACGAGCAGTACTTC
>TRBD2|NA|TRBJ2-1|TRBV20-1
CSARLAGNTYNEQFF
TGCAGTGCAAGACTAGCGGGGAACACCTACAATGAGCAGTTCTTC
>TRBD1|NA|TRBJ1-5|TRBV4-1
CASSQQGAYQPQHF
TGCGCCAGCAGCCAACAGGGGGCTTATCAGCCCCAGCATTTT
>NA|few|TRBJ1-1|TRBV6-8
CASILSQTTEAFF
TGTGCCAGCATTCTGAGCCAAACCACTGAAGCTTTCTTT
>NA|few|TRBJ2-2|TRBV19
CATGEGAGHTGELFF
TGTGCCACCGGAGAGGGCGCGGGCCACACCGGGGAGCTGTTTTTT
>TRBD1|NA|TRBJ2-5|TRBV7-3
CASSLGDRFQETQYF
TGTGCCAGCAGCTTAGGGGACAGGTTCCAAGAGACCCAGTACTTC
>TRBD2|few|TRBJ2-1|TRBV6-2/TRBV6-3
CASLGLAGASSYNEQFF
TGTGCCAGCTTAGGGCTAGCGGGGGCAAGCTCCTACAATGAGCAGTTCTTC
>NA|NA|TRBJ1-1|TRBV27
CASSWFGDTEAFF
TGTGCCAGCAGTTGGTTCGGGGACACTGAAGCTTTCTTT
>TRBD1|NA|TRBJ1-4|TRBV7-6
CASRRTGGATNEKLFF
TGTGCCAGCAGGCGGACAGGGGGCGCAACTAATGAAAAACTGTTTTTT
>TRBD1|few|TRBJ2-1|TRBV4-1
CASSLVGTGYNEQFF
TGCGCCAGCAGCCTCGTAGGGACAGGATACAATGAGCAGTTCTTC
>NA|many|TRBJ2-1|TRBV12-3/TRBV12-4
CASSLSYEQFF
TGTGCCAGCAGTTTGAGCTATGAGCAGTTCTTC
>NA|NA|TRBJ1-1|TRBV6-5
CASSYSGEEEAFF
TGTGCCAGCAGTTACTCGGGGGAGGAAGAAGCTTTCTTT
>TRBD1|few|TRBJ1-1|TRBV6-2/TRBV6-3
CASSWGQGGAEAFF
TGTGCCAGCAGTTGGGGACAGGGCGGCGCTGAAGCTTTCTTT
>NA|NA|TRBJ1-2|TRBV12-5
CASGSAGAGYGYTF
TGTGCTAGTGGTTCCGCCGGGGCTGGCTATGGCTACACCTTC
>NA|NA|TRBJ1-1|TRBV10-2
CASSGKGDGTEAFF
TGCGCCAGCAGCGGAAAGGGCGACGGCACTGAAGCTTTCTTT
>TRBD1|few|TRBJ2-1|TRBV5-1
CASSFRDRTGNEQFF
TGCGCCAGCAGCTTCCGGGACAGGACTGGAAATGAGCAGTTCTTC
>NA|NA|TRBJ1-3|TRBV6-5
CASRTKSSGNTIYF
TGTGCCAGCAGAACCAAGAGCTCTGGAAACACCATATATTTT
>TRBD2|NA|TRBJ2-5|TRBV7-2
CASSLGGLLETQYF
TGTGCCAGCAGCTTAGGGGGACTACTTGAGACCCAGTACTTC
>TRBD2|NA|TRBJ2-1|TRBV9
CASSVNRERGEYNEQFF
TGTGCCAGCAGCGTAAACCGGGAGCGGGGGGAGTACAATGAGCAGTTCTTC
>TRBD1|few|TRBJ2-1|TRBV19
CASSIRTGGPNEQFF
TGTGCCAGTAGTATACGGACAGGGGGGCCCAATGAGCAGTTCTTC
>TRBD1|few|TRBJ1-2|TRBV7-9
CASSSGQGHYGYTF
TGTGCCAGCAGCTCGGGACAGGGACACTATGGCTACACCTTC
>TRBD2|few|TRBJ2-3|TRBV11-2
CASSLVIRDYVSRDHLTDTQYF
TGTGCCAGCAGCTTAGTAATAAGGGACTACGTAAGTAGGGACCACCTCACAGATACGCAGTATTTT
>NA|few|TRBJ2-2|TRBV27
CASSTGFTGELFF
TGTGCCAGTTCGACAGGTTTTACCGGGGAGCTGTTTTTT
>NA|NA|TRBJ2-7|TRBV5-1
CASSFTRGGSSYEQYF
TGCGCCAGCAGCTTCACAAGGGGAGGCAGCTCCTACGAGCAGTACTTC
>TRBD2|NA|TRBJ2-3|TRBV7-6
CASSSLGRGGRDTQYF
TGTGCCAGCAGTTCCTTAGGGCGGGGGGGCCGAGATACGCAGTATTTT
>TRBD1|NA|TRBJ1-2|TRBV20-1
CSAATGKVYGYTF
TGCAGTGCCGCGACAGGGAAGGTCTATGGCTACACCTTC
>TRBD2|NA|TRBJ2-1|TRBV7-8
CASSLGLAGEVEQFF
TGTGCCAGCAGCTTAGGCCTAGCGGGGGAGGTTGAGCAGTTCTTC
>NA|NA|TRBJ1-2|TRBV14
CASSQDRRFDSTNYGYTF
TGTGCCAGCAGCCAAGATCGGAGGTTTGACAGTACTAACTATGGCTACACCTTC
>NA|NA|TRBJ1-2|TRBV20-1
CSARAGAKGYTF
TGCAGTGCTAGGGCAGGGGCCAAAGGCTACACCTTC
>TRBD2|NA|TRBJ2-1|TRBV10-3
CAIRLGLAGDNEQFF
TGTGCCATCAGGCTGGGACTAGCGGGGGACAATGAGCAGTTCTTC
>NA|few|TRBJ2-1|TRBV25-1
CASSESGGAVDNEQFF
TGTGCCAGCAGTGAATCAGGGGGGGCGGTGGACAATGAGCAGTTCTTC
>NA|few|TRBJ2-7|TRBV19
CASSVKVQGYEQYF
TGTGCCAGTAGTGTTAAGGTTCAGGGCTACGAGCAGTACTTC
>TRBD1|many|TRBJ1-1|TRBV19
CASTPGGNTEAFF
TGTGCCAGTACCCCAGGGGGTAACACTGAAGCTTTCTTT
>NA|few|TRBJ2-1|TRBV6-2/TRBV6-3
CASSYRGRGSYNEQFF
TGTGCCAGCAGTTACCGAGGGCGTGGCTCCTACAATGAGCAGTTCTTC
>TRBD1|NA|TRBJ1-2|TRBV6-2/TRBV6-3
CASSSTGQLINYGYTF
TGTGCCAGCAGTTCCACGGGACAGCTTATTAACTATGGCTACACCTTC